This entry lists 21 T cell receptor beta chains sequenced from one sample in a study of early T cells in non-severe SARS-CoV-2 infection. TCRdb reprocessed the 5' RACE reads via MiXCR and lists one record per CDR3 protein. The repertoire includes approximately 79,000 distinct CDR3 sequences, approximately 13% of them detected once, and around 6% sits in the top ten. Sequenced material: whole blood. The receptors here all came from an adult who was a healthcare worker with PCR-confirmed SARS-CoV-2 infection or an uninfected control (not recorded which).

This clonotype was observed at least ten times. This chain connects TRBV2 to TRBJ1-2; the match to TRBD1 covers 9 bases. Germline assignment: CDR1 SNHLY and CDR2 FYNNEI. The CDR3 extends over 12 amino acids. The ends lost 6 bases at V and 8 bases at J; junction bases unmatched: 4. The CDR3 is CASRDRGPGYTF. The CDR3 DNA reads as TGTGCCAGCAGGGACAGGGGACCGGGCTACACCTTC.

CDR3 in amino acids: CSVNRGPEAFF. In nucleotides, the CDR3 is TGCAGCGTTAACAGGGGACCTGAAGCTTTCTTT. J is TRBJ1-1 and V is TRBV29-1; 7 bases are shared with TRBD1. Germline trimming cut 5 bases from V and 6 bases from J; bases unmatched to any gene: 3. Germline V lookup: CDR1 SQVTM, CDR2 ANQGSEA. The CDR3 has 11 amino acids.

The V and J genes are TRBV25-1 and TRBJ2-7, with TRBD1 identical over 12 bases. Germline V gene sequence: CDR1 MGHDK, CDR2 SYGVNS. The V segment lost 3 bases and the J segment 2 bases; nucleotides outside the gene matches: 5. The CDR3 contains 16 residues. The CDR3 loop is CASSDGTGGAPYEQYF. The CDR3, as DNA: TGTGCCAGCAGTGATGGGACAGGGGGCGCCCCCTACGAGCAGTACTTC.

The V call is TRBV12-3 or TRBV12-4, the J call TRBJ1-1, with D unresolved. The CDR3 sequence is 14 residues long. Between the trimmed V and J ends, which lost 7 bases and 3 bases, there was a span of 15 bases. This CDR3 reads CASTPLDRDTEAFF. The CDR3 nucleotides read TGTGCCAGCACTCCCTTAGATCGGGACACTGAAGCTTTCTTT.

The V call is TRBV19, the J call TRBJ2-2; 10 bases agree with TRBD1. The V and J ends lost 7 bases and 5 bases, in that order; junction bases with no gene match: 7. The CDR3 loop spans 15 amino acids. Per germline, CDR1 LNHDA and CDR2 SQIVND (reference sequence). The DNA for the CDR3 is TGTGCCAGTAAGGCCCGGGACAGGGGAACCGGGGAGCTGTTTTTT. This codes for CASKARDRGTGELFF.

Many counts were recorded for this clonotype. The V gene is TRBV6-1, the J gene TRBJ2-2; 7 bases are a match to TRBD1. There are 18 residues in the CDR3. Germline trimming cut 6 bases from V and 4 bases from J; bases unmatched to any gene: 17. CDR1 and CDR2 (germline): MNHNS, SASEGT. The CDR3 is CASRPWLAGGGFTGELFF. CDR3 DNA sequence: TGTGCCAGCAGGCCGTGGCTAGCAGGGGGTGGATTCACCGGGGAGCTGTTTTTT.

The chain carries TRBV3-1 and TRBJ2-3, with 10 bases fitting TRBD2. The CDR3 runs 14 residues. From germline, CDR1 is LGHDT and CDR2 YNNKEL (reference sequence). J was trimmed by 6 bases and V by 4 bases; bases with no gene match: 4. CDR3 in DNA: TGTGCCAGCAGCCGACGACTAGCGGGTGATACGCAGTATTTT. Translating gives CASSRRLAGDTQYF.

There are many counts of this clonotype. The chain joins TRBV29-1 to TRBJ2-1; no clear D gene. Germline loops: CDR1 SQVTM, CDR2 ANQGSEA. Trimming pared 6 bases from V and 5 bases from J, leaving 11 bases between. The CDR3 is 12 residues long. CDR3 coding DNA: TGCAGCGTCATTCGACCTGACAATGAGCAGTTCTTC. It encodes CSVIRPDNEQFF.

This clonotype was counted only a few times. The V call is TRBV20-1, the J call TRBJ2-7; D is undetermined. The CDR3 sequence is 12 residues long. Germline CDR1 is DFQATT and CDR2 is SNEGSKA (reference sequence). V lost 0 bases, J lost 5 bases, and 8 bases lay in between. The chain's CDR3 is CSARDHLHEQYF. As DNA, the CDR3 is TGCAGTGCTAGAGATCATCTACACGAGCAGTACTTC.

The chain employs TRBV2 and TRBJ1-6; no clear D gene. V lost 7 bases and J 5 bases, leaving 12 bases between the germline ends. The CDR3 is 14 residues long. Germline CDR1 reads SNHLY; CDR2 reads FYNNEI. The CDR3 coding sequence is TGTGCCAGCACTGTTTTGGGAGATAATTCACCCCTCCACTTT. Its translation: CASTVLGDNSPLHF.

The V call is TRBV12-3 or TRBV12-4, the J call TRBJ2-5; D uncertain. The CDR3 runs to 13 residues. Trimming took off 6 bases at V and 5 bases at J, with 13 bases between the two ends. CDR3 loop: CASSRALGETQYF. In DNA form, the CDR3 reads TGTGCCAGCAGCCGGGCCCTTGGGGAGACCCAGTACTTC.

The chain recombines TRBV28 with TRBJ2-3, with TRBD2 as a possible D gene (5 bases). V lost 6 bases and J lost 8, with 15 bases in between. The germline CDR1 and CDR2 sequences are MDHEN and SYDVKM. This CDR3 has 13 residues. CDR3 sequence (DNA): TGTGCCAGCAGCCTATCAGAGGGCGGTACGCAGTATTTT. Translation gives CASSLSEGGTQYF.

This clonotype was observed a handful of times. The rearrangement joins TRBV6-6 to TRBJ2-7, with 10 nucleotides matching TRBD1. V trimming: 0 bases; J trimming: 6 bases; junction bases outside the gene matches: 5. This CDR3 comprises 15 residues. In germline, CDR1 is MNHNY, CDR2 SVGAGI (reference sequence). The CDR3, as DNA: TGTGCCAGCAGTTACTCAGGGGGACAGGGGATCGAGCAGTACTTC. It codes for CASSYSGGQGIEQYF.

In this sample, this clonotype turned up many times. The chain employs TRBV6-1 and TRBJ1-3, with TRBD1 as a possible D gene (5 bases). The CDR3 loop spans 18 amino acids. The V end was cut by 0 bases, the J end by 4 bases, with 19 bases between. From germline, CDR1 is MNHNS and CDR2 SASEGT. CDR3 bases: TGTGCCAGCAGTGAAGCCTTTGGGAGGGGAGGCCTCGGAAACACCATATATTTT. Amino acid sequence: CASSEAFGRGGLGNTIYF.

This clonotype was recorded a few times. CDR3 region: CASSQSYEEAFF. CDR3 sequence (DNA): TGTGCCAGCAGCCAAAGTTACGAGGAAGCTTTCTTT. The chain combines TRBV3-1 with TRBJ1-1; D call uncertain. This CDR3 is built from 12 residues. The V gene's germline CDR1 is LGHDT and CDR2 YNNKEL (reference sequence). Trimming left V 2 bases short and J 8 bases short, with 9 bases between.

CDR3: CSVLGQGVEQYF. DNA of the CDR3: TGCAGCGTACTAGGACAGGGAGTCGAGCAGTACTTC. V usage is TRBV29-1 and J usage is TRBJ2-7; 8 bases map to TRBD1. Germline values: CDR1 SQVTM, CDR2 ANQGSEA. The junction had 7 bases not matched to a gene; V was cut back by 6 bases and J by 6 bases. This CDR3 comprises 12 residues.

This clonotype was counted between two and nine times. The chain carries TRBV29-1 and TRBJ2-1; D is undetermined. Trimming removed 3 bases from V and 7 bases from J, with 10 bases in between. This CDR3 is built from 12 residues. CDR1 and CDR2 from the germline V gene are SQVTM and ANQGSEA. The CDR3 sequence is CSVDGSGNEQFF. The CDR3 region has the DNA TGCAGCGTTGATGGATCCGGGAATGAGCAGTTCTTC.

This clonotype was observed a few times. The chain's CDR3 is CASRGVVTEAFF. Here the CDR3 DNA reads TGTGCCAGTCGGGGGGTAGTCACTGAAGCTTTCTTT. This chain links TRBV12-3 or TRBV12-4 with TRBJ1-1, with a possible D match to TRBD1 (5 bases). This CDR3 contains 12 residues. Trimming stripped 9 bases from V and 4 bases from J, with 12 bases between.

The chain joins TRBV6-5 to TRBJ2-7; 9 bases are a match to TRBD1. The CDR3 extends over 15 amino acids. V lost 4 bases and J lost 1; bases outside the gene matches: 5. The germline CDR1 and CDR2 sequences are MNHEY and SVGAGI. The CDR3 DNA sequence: TGTGCCAGCAGTTCCTCGGGGACAGGGTCCTACGAGCAGTACTTC. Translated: CASSSSGTGSYEQYF.

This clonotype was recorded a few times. CDR3 sequence (DNA): TGCAGTGCTAGGGACGGGAACTCCTACGAGCAGTACTTC. Protein product: CSARDGNSYEQYF. The V and J genes are TRBV20-1 and TRBJ2-7, with D maybe TRBD2 (5 bases). Germline values: CDR1 DFQATT, CDR2 SNEGSKA (reference sequence). Trimming stripped 3 bases from V and 0 bases from J, with 9 bases between. This CDR3 has 13 amino acids.

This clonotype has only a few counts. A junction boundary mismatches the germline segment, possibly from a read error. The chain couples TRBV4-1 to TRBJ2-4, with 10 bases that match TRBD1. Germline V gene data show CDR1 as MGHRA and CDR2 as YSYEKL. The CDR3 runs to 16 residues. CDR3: CASSQGQGVAKNIQYF. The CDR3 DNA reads TGCGCCAGCAGTCAAGGACAGGGGGTGGCCAAAAACATTCAGTACTTC.